A single sample gave rise to the 26 T cell receptor beta chains below, sequenced in a study of siplizumab effects on memory and regulatory T cells. Clones were read by immunoSEQ multiplex PCR, and TCRdb kept only the in-frame ones, dropping some. Of tens of thousands of clones in the sample, 95% to 98% were seen once. Sequenced: naive CD8+ T cells sorted from blood. The receptors were sampled from a human donor in good health.

The V call is TRBV6-6, the J call TRBJ2-3; D perhaps matches TRBD2 (6 bases). CDR3 size: 15 residues. Germline V gene lookup returns CDR1 MNHNY and CDR2 SVGAGI (reference sequence). The V gene lost 5 bases and the J gene lost 0 bases, with 12 bases spanning the gap. The CDR3 protein is CASSRLGRSTDTQYF. The CDR3, as DNA: TGTGCCAGCAGTCGTTTGGGGAGGAGCACAGATACGCAGTATTTT.

J is TRBJ2-7 and V is TRBV6-5, with D unclear. CDR3 length equals 15 residues. CDR1 is MNHEY and CDR2 is SVGAGI in the germline V gene. V dropped 0 bases and J dropped 4 bases, with 13 bases sitting between them. The CDR3 sequence is CASSYSLGLNYEQYF. Here the CDR3 DNA reads TGTGCCAGCAGTTACTCCCTTGGCTTAAATTACGAGCAGTACTTC.

CDR3 bases: TGTGCCAGCAGCCAAGCCCCCGCGGAGTTGTTTTTT. Amino acid sequence: CASSQAPAELFF. The V and J genes are TRBV4-2 and TRBJ1-4; D uncertain. Deletions cut 1 base from V and 15 bases from J, with 12 bases between. Looked up from germline, CDR1 is LGHNA and CDR2 is YNFKEQ. The CDR3 length is 12 residues.

This chain joins TRBV29-1 and TRBJ1-1, with D tentatively TRBD1 (5 bases). From germline, CDR1 is SQVTM and CDR2 ANQGSEA. V lost 3 bases, J lost 13 bases, and 18 bases lay in between. This CDR3 spans 12 amino acids. CDR3: CSVEADSEPYFF. CDR3 nucleotides: TGCAGCGTTGAGGCCGACAGCGAACCCTATTTCTTT.

The chain joins TRBV6-1 to TRBJ2-7; D is uncertain. Germline V gives CDR1 MNHNS, CDR2 SASEGT. This CDR3 has 17 amino acids. The V end lost 4 bases, the J end lost 4 bases, and 23 bases lay between the germline ends. CDR3 in amino acids: CASSAAPDGRVRYEQYF. As DNA, the CDR3 is TGTGCCAGCAGTGCGGCTCCTGACGGTCGGGTTCGGTACGAGCAGTACTTC.

The chain recombines TRBV7-2 with TRBJ2-5; the match to TRBD2 covers 13 bases. The CDR3 consists of 16 residues. Germline CDR1 is SGHTA and CDR2 is FQGNSA. With 2 bases clipped from V and 2 bases from J, the junction kept 2 bases outside the gene matches. DNA of the CDR3: TGTGCCAGCAGCTTAACGGGACTAGCGGGGCAAGAGACCCAGTACTTC. Encoded protein: CASSLTGLAGQETQYF. Looking up the rest from reference TRBV7-2 and TRBJ2-5 gives the full variable domain: GAGVSQSPSNKVTEKGKDVELRCDPISGHTALYWYRQSLGQGLEFLIYFQGNSAPDKSGLPSDRFSAERTGGSVSTLTIQRTQQEDSAVYLCASSLTGLAGQETQYFGPGTRLLVL.

V is TRBV4-1 and J is TRBJ2-7; D is unclear. This CDR3 contains 13 residues. V gave up 3 bases and J gave up 3 bases, with 9 bases separating them. Germline V gene sequence: CDR1 MGHRA, CDR2 YSYEKL. This CDR3 reads CASSHQVGYEQYF. For the CDR3, the DNA is TGCGCCAGCAGCCATCAGGTAGGCTACGAGCAGTACTTC.

This sequence joins TRBV28 and TRBJ2-7; the D is unclear. Germline CDR1 and CDR2: MDHEN and SYDVKM. The CDR3 loop spans 15 amino acids. V lost 2 bases and J lost 4, with 15 bases in between. The CDR3 region has the DNA TGTGCCAGCAGTTTAACCCCTCTGACCAAATACGAGCAGTACTTC. Translation: CASSLTPLTKYEQYF.

This chain joins TRBV7-3 and TRBJ2-3; 11 positions match TRBD2. Per the germline V gene, CDR1 is SGHTA and CDR2 is FQGTGA. The CDR3 length is 16 residues. The ends lost 2 bases at V and 4 bases at J; junction bases unmatched: 5. The CDR3 DNA follows: TGTGCCAGCAGCTTATTAGCGGGAGGGCCCCCAGATACGCAGTATTTT. Its translation is CASSLLAGGPPDTQYF.

The genes are TRBV25-1 and TRBJ2-7, with 10 bases lining up with TRBD1. Germline CDR1 is MGHDK and CDR2 is SYGVNS. This CDR3 comprises 14 residues. V lost 4 bases to trimming and J lost 2 bases; unmatched junction nucleotides: 2. This CDR3 is CASSVGTGAYEQYF. CDR3 bases: TGTGCCAGCAGTGTCGGGACAGGGGCCTACGAGCAGTACTTC.

The V call is TRBV5-1, the J call TRBJ2-5; the D is unclear. The J call may be in error: the DNA end matches TRBJ2-7 better. CDR1 and CDR2 (germline): SGHRS, YFSETQ. The CDR3 spans 14 residues. CDR3 sequence: CASSNQNTPYEQYF. CDR3 coding DNA: TGCGCCAGCAGTAATCAGAACACACCCTACGAGCAGTACTTC.

This chain connects TRBV19 to TRBJ2-2; a possible D gene is TRBD1 (6 bases). Trimming cost V 5 bases and J 11 bases, with 15 bases left between them. The CDR3 covers 13 residues. Germline CDR1 is LNHDA and CDR2 is SQIVND (reference sequence). CDR3 nucleotides: TGTGCCAGTAGTCCTAGTGGGACACGAGAGCTGTTTTTT. Its translation: CASSPSGTRELFF.

The chain joins TRBV18 to TRBJ2-7, with D possibly TRBD1 on 6 matching bases. The CDR3 covers 13 residues. CDR1 KGHSH and CDR2 LQKENI come from the germline V gene. V lost 0 bases to trimming and J lost 3 bases, with 6 bases between them. The CDR3 protein is CASSPPDSYEQYF. The CDR3, as DNA: TGTGCCAGCTCACCACCGGACAGCTACGAGCAGTACTTC.

The V gene is TRBV19, the J gene TRBJ2-3, with 12 bases that match TRBD2. After removal of 2 bases from V and 4 bases from J, the junction contained 4 bases not matched to a gene. CDR1 is LNHDA, CDR2 SQIVND, per germline (reference sequence). CDR3 length: 16 amino acids. In DNA, the CDR3 is TGTGCCAGTAGTATACTAGCGGGAGGGGAGTCAGATACGCAGTATTTT. Protein sequence: CASSILAGGESDTQYF. The full variable domain, in which reference TRBV19 and TRBJ2-3 provide the parts outside the CDR3, is DGGITQSPKYLFRKEGQNVTLSCEQNLNHDAMYWYRQDPGQGLRLIYYSQIVNDFQKGDIAEGYSVSREKKESFPLTVTSAQKNPTAFYLCASSILAGGESDTQYFGPGTRLTVL.

The rearrangement links TRBV28 to TRBJ2-7; 11 nucleotides line up with TRBD1. This CDR3 has 15 amino acids. CDR1 is MDHEN and CDR2 is SYDVKM in the germline V gene. J was trimmed by 0 bases and V by 5 bases; bases with no gene match: 3. The DNA of the CDR3 is TGTGCCAGCAGTACCGGACAGGGGGCCTCCTACGAGCAGTACTTC. It encodes CASSTGQGASYEQYF. Full variable domain (remainder filled in from reference TRBV28 and TRBJ2-7): DVKVTQSSRYLVKRTGEKVFLECVQDMDHENMFWYRQDPGLGLRLIYFSYDVKMKEKGDIPEGYSVSREKKERFSLILESASTNQTSMYLCASSTGQGASYEQYFGPGTRLTVT.

Concerning this clone itself: The germline gene is not matched at one end of the junction; a read error may be the cause. The chain employs TRBV28 and TRBJ1-2; D not resolved. Germline assignment: CDR1 MDHEN and CDR2 SYDVKM. CDR3 length: 14 residues. Here the CDR3 DNA reads TGTGCCAGCATTAGGCCCGGTCTCGGCGTTTTTATGGCCTTC. Protein: CASIRPGLGVFMAF.

V is TRBV7-8 and J is TRBJ1-5; D is uncertain. Trimming removed 2 bases from V and 5 bases from J, with 13 bases in between. CDR1 SGHVS and CDR2 FQNEAQ come from the germline V gene. The CDR3 length is 15 residues. The DNA for the CDR3 is TGTGCCAGCAGCTTATCCGGGCGAAGCGATCAGCCCCAGCATTTT. Translating it yields CASSLSGRSDQPQHF. Complete variable domain (other parts from reference TRBV7-8 and TRBJ1-5): GAGVSQSPRYKVAKRGQDVALRCDPISGHVSLFWYQQALGQGPEFLTYFQNEAQLDKSGLPSDRFFAERPEGSVSTLKIQRTQQEDSAVYLCASSLSGRSDQPQHFGDGTRLSIL.

The CDR3 bases are TGTGCCAGCAGCTCTCCGGGAGGCTGGGAGACCCAGTACTTC. Amino acids: CASSSPGGWETQYF. The chain joins TRBV7-9 to TRBJ2-5, with TRBD2 matching over 7 bases. Trimming removed 4 bases from V and 5 bases from J; junction bases left unmatched: 7. Germline CDR1 reads SEHNR; CDR2 reads FQNEAQ (reference sequence). The CDR3 is 14 amino acids.

The rearrangement joins TRBV27 to TRBJ2-7; no reliable D call. Looked up from germline, CDR1 is MNHEY and CDR2 is SMNVEV (reference sequence). Trimming removed 6 bases from V and 3 bases from J, with 6 bases in between. The CDR3 totals 11 residues. The CDR3 is CASSNNYEQYF. The CDR3 nucleotides are TGTGCCAGCAGCAATAACTACGAGCAGTACTTC.

The chain joins TRBV18 to TRBJ1-4, with D uncertain. Trimming stripped 5 bases from V and 5 bases from J, with 21 bases between. Per the germline V gene, CDR1 is KGHSH and CDR2 is LQKENI. CDR3 size: 17 residues. DNA of the CDR3: TGTGCCAGCTCAGGATCCAAGAAGGGAGTCAACAATGAAAAACTGTTTTTT. Its translation: CASSGSKKGVNNEKLFF.

V is TRBV7-2 and J is TRBJ2-7, with 12 positions matching TRBD2. Germline V gene sequence: CDR1 SGHTA, CDR2 FQGNSA. This CDR3 is built from 16 residues. Losses at the gene ends were 5 bases for V and 6 bases for J; bases not matched to a gene: 11. Here the CDR3 reads CASSPFETSGRPEQYF. For the CDR3, the DNA is TGTGCCAGCAGCCCCTTTGAGACTAGCGGGAGACCCGAGCAGTACTTC.

V usage is TRBV13 and J usage is TRBJ2-1; 9 positions match TRBD2. This CDR3 has 15 amino acids. J was trimmed by 5 bases and V by 1 base; bases with no gene match: 3. Germline CDR1 reads PRHDT; CDR2 reads FYEKMQ (reference sequence). The CDR3 DNA follows: TGTGCCAGCAGCTTAGTTTCTAGCGGGAACAATGAGCAGTTCTTC. Amino acid sequence: CASSLVSSGNNEQFF. Drawing the rest from reference TRBV13 and TRBJ2-1, the complete variable domain is AAGVIQSPRHLIKEKRETATLKCYPIPRHDTVYWYQQGPGQDPQFLISFYEKMQSDKGSIPDRFSAQQFSDYHSELNMSSLELGDSALYFCASSLVSSGNNEQFFGPGTRLTVL.

This chain links TRBV9 with TRBJ2-3; D is unclear. The CDR3 loop spans 13 amino acids. The V end lost 0 bases, the J end lost 4 bases, and 6 bases lay between the germline ends. Germline values: CDR1 SGDLS, CDR2 YYNGEE. The CDR3 loop is CASSVEIADTQYF. CDR3 nucleotides: TGTGCCAGCAGCGTAGAAATTGCAGATACGCAGTATTTT.

The chain joins TRBV7-2 to TRBJ2-7; 8 nucleotides agree with TRBD2. CDR1 SGHTA and CDR2 FQGNSA come from the germline V gene. The CDR3 covers 14 residues. The junction had 7 bases not matched to a gene; V was cut back by 3 bases and J by 6 bases. DNA for the CDR3: TGTGCCAGCAGCTTTGGAGCGGGAGATGGCGAGCAGTACTTC. Translated, it gives CASSFGAGDGEQYF.

This chain joins TRBV6-5 and TRBJ2-7; D not certain. V dropped 4 bases and J dropped 2 bases, with 18 bases sitting between them. Germline loops: CDR1 MNHEY, CDR2 SVGAGI. CDR3 length: 16 amino acids. DNA for the CDR3: TGTGCCAGCAGTTCCTACAGTGGGGTAGGCACCTACGAGCAGTACTTC. It is translated as CASSSYSGVGTYEQYF.

The chain carries TRBV6-6 and TRBJ2-1; D ambiguous. The germline V gene has CDR1 MNHNY and CDR2 SVGAGI (reference sequence). Trimming took 6 bases from V and 4 from J, leaving 13 bases between them. The CDR3 totals 14 residues. CDR3 coding DNA: TGTGCCAGCAGAAGGCCCGGTAATTACAATGAGCAGTTCTTC. Its translation is CASRRPGNYNEQFF.